The 22 T cell receptor beta chains reported below all come from one sample, sequenced in a study of T cell repertoires in cytomegalovirus infection. TCRdb analysed the reads with MiXCR anew, one entry per CDR3 protein. Here the sample spans around 740,000 distinct CDR3 sequences, roughly 36% being singletons. Sequencing input: PBMCs. The receptors here all came from a human donor in good health (CMV status not recorded). Some clones in this sample may be carry-over from other donors' samples.

Points on this clonotype: No conserved phenylalanine or tryptophan is present at the end of the CDR3, so a read error is the likely explanation. V gene TRBV14 combines with J gene TRBJ2-5, with TRBD1 matching 8 bases. This CDR3 contains 16 residues. V gave up 2 bases and J gave up 1 base; unmatched junction bases: 6. Germline CDR1 reads SGHDN; CDR2 reads FVKESK. The CDR3 reads CASSQLGTGLQETQYL. CDR3 bases: TGTGCCAGCAGCCAATTAGGGACAGGACTCCAAGAGACCCAGTACTTA.

This chain joins TRBV5-6 and TRBJ1-1, with D unclear. Germline CDR1 SGHDT, CDR2 YYEEEE. The ends were cut back, 5 bases at V and 1 base at J, with 15 bases in the middle. This CDR3 contains 15 residues. The CDR3 here is CASRRALTTNTEAFF. DNA for the CDR3: TGTGCCAGCAGGAGAGCCCTTACCACGAACACTGAAGCTTTCTTT.

CDR3 DNA: TGTGCCAGCAACCGACAGGGGGGCCAAGAGACCCAGTACTTC. Protein sequence: CASNRQGGQETQYF. The chain combines TRBV2 with TRBJ2-5, with 9 bases that match TRBD1. The J segment lost 1 base and the V segment lost 7 bases, leaving 4 bases of the junction unmatched. This CDR3 region has 14 residues. Germline V gene sequence: CDR1 SNHLY, CDR2 FYNNEI.

This clonotype was counted only a few times. The chain links TRBV29-1 to TRBJ1-2; 10 nucleotides line up with TRBD1. CDR1 SQVTM and CDR2 ANQGSEA come from the germline V gene. CDR3 length: 14 residues. V dropped 6 bases and J dropped 4; count of bases not matched to a gene: 8. The CDR3 nucleotides read TGCAGCGTCGACTGGACAGGGGGTCCCTATGGCTACACCTTC. This translates into CSVDWTGGPYGYTF.

The genes are TRBV12-3 or TRBV12-4 and TRBJ1-5; D is ambiguous. There are 12 residues in the CDR3. V lost 10 bases, J lost 2 bases, and 9 bases lay in between. CDR3 DNA sequence: TGTGCCACTACGGCGGGCAATCAGCCCCAGCATTTT. Its protein product is CATTAGNQPQHF.

A few counts support this clonotype. V and J are TRBV4-1 and TRBJ2-5; either TRBD1 or TRBD2 may fit D (5 bases each). CDR1 is MGHRA and CDR2 is YSYEKL in the germline V gene. Trimming removed 8 bases from V and 2 bases from J, with 15 bases in between. This CDR3 region has 14 residues. CDR3 DNA sequence: TGCGCCAGCGCCCGAGGGGCCATACAAGAGACCCAGTACTTC. This translates into CASARGAIQETQYF.

This clonotype was seen only once. The chain joins TRBV20-1 to TRBJ2-2; 8 bases agree with TRBD1. This CDR3 comprises 15 residues. Germline V gives CDR1 DFQATT, CDR2 SNEGSKA (reference sequence). Losses at the gene ends were 0 bases for V and 4 bases for J; bases not matched to a gene: 4. CDR3 nucleotides: TGCAGTGCTAGAGATTGGACAGGGCGCACCGGGGAGCTGTTTTTT. Its protein is CSARDWTGRTGELFF.

The chain has TRBV6-5 and TRBJ2-2; D is possibly TRBD1 (6 bases). Germline CDR1 reads MNHEY; CDR2 reads SVGAGI. The CDR3 runs 14 residues. V was cut by 4 bases and J by 5 bases, with 11 bases left in between. The CDR3 bases are TGTGCCAGCAGTTTTGAGGGGGATACCGGGGAGCTGTTTTTT. Translated, it gives CASSFEGDTGELFF.

V and J are TRBV20-1 and TRBJ1-2; D remains unclear. Trimming pared 3 bases from V and 4 bases from J, leaving 9 bases between. The CDR3 extends over 12 amino acids. CDR1 is DFQATT and CDR2 is SNEGSKA in the germline V gene (reference sequence). The CDR3: CSASSTLYGYTF. For the CDR3, the DNA is TGCAGTGCTAGCTCGACCCTCTATGGCTACACCTTC.

The V call is TRBV6-6, the J call TRBJ2-1; 15 nucleotides agree with TRBD2. The CDR3 contains 16 residues. Looked up from germline, CDR1 is MNHNY and CDR2 is SVGAGI (reference sequence). Trimming removed 2 bases from V and 7 bases from J; junction bases left unmatched: 3. The CDR3 region has the DNA TGTGCCAGCAGTTACAGCGGGACTAGCGGGAGGAATGAGCAGTTCTTC. This encodes CASSYSGTSGRNEQFF.

This clonotype was seen only a few times. The chain couples TRBV6-1 to TRBJ2-5, with TRBD1 as a possible D gene (5 bases). Trimming took 6 bases from V and 4 from J, leaving 15 bases between them. The CDR3 has 14 amino acids. Germline CDR1 is MNHNS and CDR2 is SASEGT. CDR3 DNA: TGTGCCAGCAGAAGTCAGGGCCGAGGAGAGACCCAGTACTTC. Translating it yields CASRSQGRGETQYF.

V gene TRBV29-1 combines with J gene TRBJ1-5, with a possible D match to TRBD1 (5 bases). This CDR3 has 12 amino acids. Trimming left V 8 bases short and J 9 bases short, with 17 bases between. Germline V gene lookup returns CDR1 SQVTM and CDR2 ANQGSEA. This CDR3 reads CSPDSRRWPQHF. CDR3 coding DNA: TGCAGCCCCGACAGCCGCCGATGGCCCCAGCATTTT.

CDR3 coding DNA: TGTGCCAGCAGTTTTATCGGGACAGCTAAAGAGACCCAGTACTTC. It encodes CASSFIGTAKETQYF. The chain employs TRBV12-3 or TRBV12-4 and TRBJ2-5; TRBD1 agrees at 7 bases. The CDR3 is 15 amino acids. Trimming took 3 bases from V and 3 from J; bases not matched to a gene: 7.

This clonotype occurred a few times. V and J are TRBV30 and TRBJ2-6; no reliable D call. Germline loops: CDR1 GTSNPN, CDR2 SVGIG (reference sequence). Trimming took off 0 bases at V and 0 bases at J, with 9 bases between the two ends. The CDR3 is made up of 16 amino acids. The CDR3 nucleotides are TGTGCCTGGAGTGTTCAGCTGAGCTCTGGGGCCAACGTCCTGACTTTC. Translation gives CAWSVQLSSGANVLTF.

This clonotype has just a few counts. This sequence joins TRBV6-2 or TRBV6-3 and TRBJ1-5; D unresolved. CDR3 length: 19 amino acids. V lost 6 bases, J lost 5 bases, and 29 bases lay in between. Germline values: CDR1 MNHEY, CDR2 SVGEGT. This CDR3 reads CASSLGPYGANRLHQPQHF. The CDR3, as DNA: TGTGCCAGCAGCTTAGGGCCCTACGGAGCCAATCGTCTCCATCAGCCCCAGCATTTT.

The CDR3 DNA sequence: TGCAGCGGGGACCCCGGGACAGCAAACGGCTACACCTTC. It specifies CSGDPGTANGYTF. The genes are TRBV29-1 and TRBJ1-2; the match to TRBD1 covers 7 bases. Germline trimming cut 7 bases from V and 8 bases from J; bases unmatched to any gene: 13. Germline CDR1 reads SQVTM; CDR2 reads ANQGSEA. The CDR3 totals 13 residues.

This clonotype showed up many times. The genes are TRBV12-3 or TRBV12-4 and TRBJ2-7; D possibly matches TRBD1 or TRBD2 (5 bases each). This CDR3 has 12 amino acids. V lost 5 bases to trimming and J lost 2 bases, with 7 bases between them. Here the CDR3 reads CASSRGAYEQYF. The CDR3 DNA sequence: TGTGCCAGCAGTAGAGGGGCCTACGAGCAGTACTTC.

This sequence joins TRBV7-6 and TRBJ2-3; 8 bases match TRBD1. V lost 2 bases and J lost 7; bases outside the gene matches: 8. Germline loops: CDR1 SGHVS, CDR2 FNYEAQ. The CDR3 has 15 amino acids. DNA of the CDR3: TGTGCCAGCAGCTTAATCGCAGGGGGCGGATATACGCAGTATTTT. It yields the protein CASSLIAGGGYTQYF.

The chain combines TRBV19 with TRBJ2-3; no reliable D call. This CDR3 is built from 13 residues. V lost 6 bases and J 6 bases, leaving 13 bases between the germline ends. Germline values: CDR1 LNHDA, CDR2 SQIVND (reference sequence). CDR3 amino acids: CASRARRVDTQYF. In DNA, the CDR3 is TGTGCCAGTAGGGCTCGAAGGGTGGATACGCAGTATTTT.

The V and J genes are TRBV20-1 and TRBJ1-5, with D uncertain. Germline CDR1 DFQATT, CDR2 SNEGSKA (reference sequence). CDR3 length: 14 residues. Trimming took off 1 base at V and 6 bases at J, with 13 bases between the two ends. The CDR3 reads CSARVPRGLQPQHF. As DNA, the CDR3 is TGCAGTGCTAGAGTCCCCCGCGGGCTTCAGCCCCAGCATTTT.

Concerning this clonotype itself: At one of its ends the junction is not consistent with the germline gene, which may arise from a read error. The chain carries TRBV7-2 and TRBJ2-7; D might be TRBD2 (6 bases). Germline V gene sequence: CDR1 SGHTA, CDR2 FQGNSA. This CDR3 is 15 amino acids long. CDR3 nucleotides: TGTGCCAGAAGCTTAGCGGTGGAGACTGCCTACGGGCAGTACTTC. This encodes CARSLAVETAYGQYF. Full variable domain (rest looked up from reference TRBV7-2 and TRBJ2-7): GAGVSQSPSNKVTEKGKDVELRCDPISGHTALYWYRQSLGQGLEFLIYFQGNSAPDKSGLPSDRFSAERTGGSVSTLTIQRTQQEDSAVYLCARSLAVETAYGQYFGPGTRLTVT.

V usage is TRBV27 and J usage is TRBJ2-1, with 9 bases that match TRBD2. The germline V gene encodes CDR1 MNHEY and CDR2 SMNVEV (reference sequence). Trimming removed 6 bases from V and 6 bases from J; junction bases left unmatched: 6. This CDR3 is 14 amino acids long. The CDR3 spells CASSPGTSINEQFF. In DNA, the CDR3 is TGTGCCAGCAGCCCCGGGACTAGCATCAATGAGCAGTTCTTC.